This T cell receptor (beta chain) was recovered during a study of beta chain features in type 1 diabetes. Study-wide findings and caveats: Insertions were fewer and deletions more numerous at VDJ junctions in type 1 diabetes patients.

A remark on this clone: Antigen specificity is unknown.

Trimming pared 2 bases from V and 0 bases from J, leaving 9 bases between. CDR3 length equals 15 residues. From germline, CDR1 is SGHTA and CDR2 FQGNSA. Since all of the isolated RNA was reverse transcribed, expressed TCRB transcripts were what got sequenced. There were millions of reads on average in the naive, central memory and regulatory T cell samples. Profiling relied on immunoSEQ multiplex PCR, and the TCRdb table lists in-frame clones only, not all of them. Of 620,000 or so clones listed, about a sixth were seen once; the top ten hold about 0.097%. Sorting based on CD45RO/CCR7/CD25/CD127/CD95/CD27 separated CD4+ naive, central memory, regulatory and stem cell-like memory cells.

Sequences were obtained from naive CD4+ T cells from blood. The chain combines TRBV7-2 with TRBJ2-3; D gene ambiguous. The receptor comes from a man younger than 35 in good health. Here the CDR3 reads CASSLLVPSTDTQYF. Here the CDR3 DNA reads TGTGCCAGCAGCTTATTAGTCCCTAGCACAGATACGCAGTATTTT.